This TCR beta chain emerged from a study of T cell repertoires in cytomegalovirus infection. Study in general: CMV infection and matching HLA type were both indicated by public TCR beta signatures. Study-level points and caveats: Individuals carrying CMV plus the relevant HLA were identified by cumulative frequency of public TCR beta families.

TCRdb reprocessed the reads via MiXCR and lists one record per CDR3 protein. The repertoire consists of 110,000 to 150,000 distinct CDR3 sequences, with approximately 30% occurring once and the leading ten covering roughly half. In this sample, this clonotype turned up a few times. What it binds is unknown. The junction differs from germline at one of its ends, possibly a read error. The CDR3 runs to 15 residues. The sequence came from a human donor in good health (CMV status not recorded). Some clones in this sample may be carry-over from other donors' samples. The chain links TRBV12-3 or TRBV12-4 to TRBJ2-5; 11 bases align to TRBD2. Specimen: CD8+ T cells from cultured PBMCs, collected from culture after CMV antigen stimulation. CDR3 bases: TGTGCCAGCAGTGTAGCGGGGGGGTTACAAGAGACCCAGTACTTC. This sequence encodes CASSVAGGLQETQYF.